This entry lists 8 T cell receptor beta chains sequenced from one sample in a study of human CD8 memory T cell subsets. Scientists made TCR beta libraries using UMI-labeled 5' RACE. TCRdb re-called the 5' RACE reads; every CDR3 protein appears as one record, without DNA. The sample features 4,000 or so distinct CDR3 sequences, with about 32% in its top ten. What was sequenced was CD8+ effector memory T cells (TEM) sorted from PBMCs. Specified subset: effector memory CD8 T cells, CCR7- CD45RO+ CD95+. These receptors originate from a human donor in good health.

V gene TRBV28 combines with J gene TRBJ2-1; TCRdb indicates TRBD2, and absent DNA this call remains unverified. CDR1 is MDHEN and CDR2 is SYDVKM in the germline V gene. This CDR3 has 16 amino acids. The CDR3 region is CASSSTTSASYNEQFF. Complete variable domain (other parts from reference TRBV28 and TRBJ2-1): DVKVTQSSRYLVKRTGEKVFLECVQDMDHENMFWYRQDPGLGLRLIYFSYDVKMKEKGDIPEGYSVSREKKERFSLILESASTNQTSMYLCASSSTTSASYNEQFFGPGTRLTVL.

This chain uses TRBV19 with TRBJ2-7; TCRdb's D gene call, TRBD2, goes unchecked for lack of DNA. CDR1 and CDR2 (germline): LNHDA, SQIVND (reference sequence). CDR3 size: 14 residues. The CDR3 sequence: CASNLAGGFGEQYF.

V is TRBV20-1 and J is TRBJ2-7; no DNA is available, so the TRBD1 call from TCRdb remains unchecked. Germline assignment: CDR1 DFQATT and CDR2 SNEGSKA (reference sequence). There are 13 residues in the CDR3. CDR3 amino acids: CSAQGWGLYEQYF.

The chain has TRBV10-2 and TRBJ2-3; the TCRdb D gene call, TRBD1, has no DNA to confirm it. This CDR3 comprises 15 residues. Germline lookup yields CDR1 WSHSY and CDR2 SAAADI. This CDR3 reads CASSERLAGADTQYF.

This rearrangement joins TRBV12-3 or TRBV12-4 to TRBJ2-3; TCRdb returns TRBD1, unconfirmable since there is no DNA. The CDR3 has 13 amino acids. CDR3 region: CASSYRGTDTQYF.

The CDR3 protein is CASSPRDQPQHF. J is TRBJ1-5 and V is TRBV5-1. The germline V gene has CDR1 SGHRS and CDR2 YFSETQ. This CDR3 contains 12 residues.

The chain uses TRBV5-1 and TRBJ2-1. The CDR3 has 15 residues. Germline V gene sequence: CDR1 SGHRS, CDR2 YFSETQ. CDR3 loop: CASSVYSSSYNEQFF.

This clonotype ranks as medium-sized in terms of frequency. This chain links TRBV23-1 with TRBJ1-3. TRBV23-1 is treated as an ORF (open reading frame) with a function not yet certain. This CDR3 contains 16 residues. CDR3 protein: CASSPSVRTDGNTIYF.